The rows below give T cell receptor beta chains drawn from one sample of a study of graft-versus-host responses after intestinal transplantation. Assay: immunoSEQ multiplex PCR; the TCRdb copy retains only in-frame clones and omits some. The table shows tens of thousands of clones, with over 75% occurring only once. These receptors' targets are unknown. Sequenced material: unstimulated CD4+ T cells sorted from spleen or lymph node cells, taken before transplant. The receptors here all came from a human donor who was the organ donor for an intestinal transplant. CDR3s include the opening cysteine and the closing phenylalanine or tryptophan. A D gene is named only where the DNA matches it firmly. Where a row states a size, it is once, few, many or the class of an expanded clone; other rows omit it.

>TRBJ1-1|TRBV28|.|TRBD1
CASSKGQYEAFF
TGTGCCAGCAGTAAGGGACAGTATGAAGCTTTCTTT
>TRBJ1-1|TRBV4-2|.|TRBD1
CASSFPGTAALGAFF
TGTGCCAGCAGCTTTCCCGGGACAGCTGCCCTCGGAGCTTTCTTT
>TRBJ1-3|TRBV18|.|.
CASSPNSSGNTIYF
TGTGCCAGCTCACCAAACAGTTCTGGAAACACCATATATTTT
>TRBJ1-3|TRBV6-6|.|.
CASPRPSGNTIYF
TGTGCCAGCCCTAGGCCTTCTGGAAACACCATATATTTT
>TRBJ2-2|TRBV25-1|.|.
CASSEFPGNTGELFF
TGTGCCAGCAGTGAATTCCCCGGGAACACCGGGGAGCTGTTTTTT
>TRBJ2-1|TRBV7-2|.|.
CASSLAPGAYYNEQFF
TGTGCCAGCAGCTTGGCCCCAGGGGCCTACTACAATGAGCAGTTCTTC
>TRBJ2-3|TRBV7-9|.|TRBD2
CASSLPASGLSTDTQYF
TGTGCCAGCAGCTTACCCGCTAGCGGGCTTAGCACAGATACGCAGTATTTT
>TRBJ1-4|TRBV2|.|.
CASRRATNEKLFF
TGTGCCAGCAGGAGGGCAACTAATGAAAAACTGTTTTTT
>TRBJ1-2|TRBV28|.|.
CASRLSGGGGGGYTF
TGTGCCAGCAGATTATCAGGTGGCGGGGGGGGTGGCTACACCTTC
>TRBJ1-6|TRBV23-1|.|TRBD1
CASSPPGQSNSPLHF
TGCGCCAGCAGTCCTCCGGGACAGTCTAATTCACCCCTCCACTTT
>TRBJ2-3|TRBV7-2|.|.
CASSQKLGLGTTTDTQYF
TGTGCCAGCAGCCAAAAACTAGGACTAGGGACAACCACAGATACGCAGTATTTT
>TRBJ1-1|TRBV19|few|.
CASSIGGNTEAFF
TGTGCCAGTAGTATAGGAGGGAACACTGAAGCTTTCTTT
>TRBJ2-2|TRBV5-1|.|TRBD1
CASSRDREYTGELFF
TGCGCCAGCAGCAGGGACAGGGAGTATACCGGGGAGCTGTTTTTT
>TRBJ1-1|TRBV11-2|.|.
CASSLDLVSGTEAFF
TGTGCCAGCAGCTTAGATCTAGTATCGGGGACTGAAGCTTTCTTT
>TRBJ1-1|TRBV5-6|.|.
CASSLLDRWDTEAFF
TGTGCCAGCAGCTTGCTTGACAGGTGGGACACTGAAGCTTTCTTT
>TRBJ1-1|TRBV6-5|.|.
CASSYWTAQGTEAFF
TGTGCCAGCAGTTATTGGACAGCCCAGGGAACTGAAGCTTTCTTT
>TRBJ2-5|TRBV15|.|TRBD2
CATSRGPGLAGETQYF
TGTGCCACCAGCAGAGGGCCGGGACTAGCGGGGGAGACCCAGTACTTC
>TRBJ1-2|TRBV28|.|.
CAIRGGLGGNYGYTF
TGTGCCATCCGGGGAGGGCTGGGGGGGAACTATGGCTACACCTTC
>TRBJ1-4|TRBV28|.|TRBD1
CASSPRQGTNEKLFF
TGTGCCAGCAGTCCCCGACAGGGAACGAATGAAAAACTGTTTTTT
>TRBJ1-4|TRBV2|.|TRBD1
CASSLTGGNEKLFF
TGTGCCAGCAGTCTAACAGGGGGCAATGAAAAACTGTTTTTT
>TRBJ1-5|TRBV2|.|TRBD1
CASSHKGQGAQYSNQPQHF
TGTGCCAGCAGTCATAAGGGACAGGGGGCCCAGTATAGCAATCAGCCCCAGCATTTT
>TRBJ2-2|TRBV7-6|.|.
CASSLVNRESPTGELFF
TGTGCCAGCAGCTTAGTGAACAGGGAATCTCCCACCGGGGAGCTGTTTTTT
>TRBJ2-5|TRBV29-1|.|.
CSAPEGETQYF
TGCAGCGCCCCGGAGGGAGAGACCCAGTACTTC
>TRBJ1-6|TRBV28|.|TRBD1
CASSLNKGAQTNSPLHF
TGTGCCAGCAGTTTAAATAAGGGGGCCCAAACTAATTCACCCCTCCACTTT
>TRBJ1-4|TRBV15|.|.
CATSRGGPEKLFF
TGTGCCACCAGCAGAGGGGGCCCAGAAAAACTGTTTTTT
>TRBJ2-3|TRBV5-1|.|TRBD1
CASSLVTGGYTDTQYF
TGCGCCAGCAGCTTGGTAACAGGGGGGTACACAGATACGCAGTATTTT
>TRBJ2-4|TRBV7-9|.|TRBD1
CASSLRGGTGDIQYF
TGTGCCAGCAGCTTAAGGGGTGGGACAGGGGACATTCAGTACTTC
>TRBJ1-2|TRBV15|.|.
CATSPGSLLANYGYTF
TGTGCCACCAGCCCCGGGTCTTTGCTCGCTAACTATGGCTACACCTTC
>TRBJ2-3|TRBV12-5|.|.
CASGLEPGGTDTQYF
TGTGCTAGTGGTTTGGAACCGGGGGGCACAGATACGCAGTATTTT
>TRBJ1-4|TRBV5-1|.|.
CASSLDLTGYTNEKLFF
TGCGCCAGCAGCTTGGACCTTACAGGGTACACTAATGAAAAACTGTTTTTT
>TRBJ1-2|TRBV28|.|.
CASGRDLHGYTF
TGTGCCAGCGGGAGGGACTTACATGGCTACACCTTC